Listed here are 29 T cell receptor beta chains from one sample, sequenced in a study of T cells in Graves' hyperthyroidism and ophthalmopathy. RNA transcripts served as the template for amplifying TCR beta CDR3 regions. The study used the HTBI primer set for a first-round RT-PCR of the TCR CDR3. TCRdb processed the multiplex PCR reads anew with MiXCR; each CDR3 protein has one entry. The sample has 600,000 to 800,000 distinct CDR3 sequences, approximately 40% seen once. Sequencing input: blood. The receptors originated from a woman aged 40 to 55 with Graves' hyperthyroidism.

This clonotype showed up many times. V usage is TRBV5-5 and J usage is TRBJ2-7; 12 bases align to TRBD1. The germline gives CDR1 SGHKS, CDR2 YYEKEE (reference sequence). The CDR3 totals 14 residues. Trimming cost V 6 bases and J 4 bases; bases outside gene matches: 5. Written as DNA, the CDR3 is TGTGCCAGCATGGGGACAGGGGGCGTTTACGAGCAGTACTTC. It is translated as CASMGTGGVYEQYF.

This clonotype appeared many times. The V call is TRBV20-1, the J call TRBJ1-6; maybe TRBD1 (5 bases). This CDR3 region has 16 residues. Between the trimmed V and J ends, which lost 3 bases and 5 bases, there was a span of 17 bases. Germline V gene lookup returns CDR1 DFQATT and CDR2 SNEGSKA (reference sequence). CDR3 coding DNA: TGCAGTGCTAGCCAGTATGGACACCGTAATAATTCACCCCTCCACTTT. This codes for CSASQYGHRNNSPLHF.

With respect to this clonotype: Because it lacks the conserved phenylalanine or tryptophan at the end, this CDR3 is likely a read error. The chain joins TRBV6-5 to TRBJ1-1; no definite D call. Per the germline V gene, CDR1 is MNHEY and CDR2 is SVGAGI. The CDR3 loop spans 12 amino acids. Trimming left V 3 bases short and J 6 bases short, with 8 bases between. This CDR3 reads CASSYGGSEAFS. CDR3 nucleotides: TGTGCCAGCAGTTATGGAGGCTCTGAAGCTTTCTCT.

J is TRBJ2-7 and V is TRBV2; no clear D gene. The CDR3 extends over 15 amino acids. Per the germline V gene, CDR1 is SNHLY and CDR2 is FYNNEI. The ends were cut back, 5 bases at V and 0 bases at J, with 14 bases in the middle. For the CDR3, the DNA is TGTGCCAGCAGTTTATCCGGCGGTCTCTCCTACGAGCAGTACTTC. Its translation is CASSLSGGLSYEQYF.

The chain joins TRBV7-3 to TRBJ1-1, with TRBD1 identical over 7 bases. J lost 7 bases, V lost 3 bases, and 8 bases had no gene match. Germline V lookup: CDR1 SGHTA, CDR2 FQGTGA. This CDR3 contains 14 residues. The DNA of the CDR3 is TGTGCCAGCAGCTTGATCGGGGGGACAGATGAAGCTTTCTTT. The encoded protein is CASSLIGGTDEAFF.

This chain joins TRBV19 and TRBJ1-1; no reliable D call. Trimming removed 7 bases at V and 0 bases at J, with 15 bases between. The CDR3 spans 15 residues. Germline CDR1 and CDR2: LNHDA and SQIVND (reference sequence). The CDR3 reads CASTPRAALNTEAFF. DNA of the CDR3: TGTGCCAGTACCCCGAGAGCAGCCTTGAACACTGAAGCTTTCTTT.

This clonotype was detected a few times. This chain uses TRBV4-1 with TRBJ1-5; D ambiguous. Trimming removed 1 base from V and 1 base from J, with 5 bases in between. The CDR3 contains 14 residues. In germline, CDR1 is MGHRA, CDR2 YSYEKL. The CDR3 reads CASSQGLSNQPQHF. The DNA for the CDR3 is TGCGCCAGCAGCCAAGGACTGAGCAATCAGCCCCAGCATTTT.

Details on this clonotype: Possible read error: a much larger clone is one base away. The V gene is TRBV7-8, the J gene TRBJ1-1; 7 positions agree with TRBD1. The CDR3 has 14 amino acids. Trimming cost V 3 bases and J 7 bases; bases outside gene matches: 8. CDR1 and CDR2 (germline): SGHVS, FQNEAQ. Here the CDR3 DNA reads TGTGCCAGCAGCTTGGGCAGGGGGGGGATTGAAGCTTTCTTT. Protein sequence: CASSLGRGGIEAFF. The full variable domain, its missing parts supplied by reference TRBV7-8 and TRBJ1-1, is GAGVSQSPRYKVAKRGQDVALRCDPISGHVSLFWYQQALGQGPEFLTYFQNEAQLDKSGLPSDRFFAERPEGSVSTLKIQRTQQEDSAVYLCASSLGRGGIEAFFGQGTRLTVV.

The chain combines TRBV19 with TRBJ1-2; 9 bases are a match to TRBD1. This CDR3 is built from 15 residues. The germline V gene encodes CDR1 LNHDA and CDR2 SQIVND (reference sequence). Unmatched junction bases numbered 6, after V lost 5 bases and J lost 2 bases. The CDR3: CASSWTGDSNYGYTF. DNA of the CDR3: TGTGCCAGTAGTTGGACAGGGGACTCCAACTATGGCTACACCTTC.

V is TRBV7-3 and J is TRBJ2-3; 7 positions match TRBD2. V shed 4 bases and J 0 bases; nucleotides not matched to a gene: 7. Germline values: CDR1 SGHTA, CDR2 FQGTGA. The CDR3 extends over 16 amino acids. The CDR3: CASSSPRGGSTDTQYF. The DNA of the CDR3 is TGTGCCAGCAGCTCCCCGAGGGGAGGGAGCACAGATACGCAGTATTTT.

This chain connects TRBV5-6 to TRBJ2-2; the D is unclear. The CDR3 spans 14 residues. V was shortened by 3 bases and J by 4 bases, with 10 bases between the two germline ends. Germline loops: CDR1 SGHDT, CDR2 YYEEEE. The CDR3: CASSSKGLTGELFF. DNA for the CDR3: TGTGCCAGCAGCTCAAAAGGGCTCACCGGGGAGCTGTTTTTT.

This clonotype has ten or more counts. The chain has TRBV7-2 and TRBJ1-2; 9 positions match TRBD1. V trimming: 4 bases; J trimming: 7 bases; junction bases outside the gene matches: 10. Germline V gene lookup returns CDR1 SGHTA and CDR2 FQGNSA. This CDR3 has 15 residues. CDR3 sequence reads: CASSSVGQGLGGYTF. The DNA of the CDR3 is TGTGCCAGCAGCTCCGTCGGACAGGGGTTGGGTGGCTACACCTTC.

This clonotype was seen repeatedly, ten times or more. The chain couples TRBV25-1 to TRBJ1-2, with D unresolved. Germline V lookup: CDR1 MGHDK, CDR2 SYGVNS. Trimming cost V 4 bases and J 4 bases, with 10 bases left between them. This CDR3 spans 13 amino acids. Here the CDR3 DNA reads TGTGCCAGCAGTGGAGGAGGGCCCTATGGCTACACCTTC. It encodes CASSGGGPYGYTF.

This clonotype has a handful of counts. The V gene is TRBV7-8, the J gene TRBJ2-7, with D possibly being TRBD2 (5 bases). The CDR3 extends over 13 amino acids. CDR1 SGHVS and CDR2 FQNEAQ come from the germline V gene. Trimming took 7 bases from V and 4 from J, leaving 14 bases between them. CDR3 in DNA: TGTGCCAGCAAAGAGGGTCGTACGTACGAGCAGTACTTC. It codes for CASKEGRTYEQYF.

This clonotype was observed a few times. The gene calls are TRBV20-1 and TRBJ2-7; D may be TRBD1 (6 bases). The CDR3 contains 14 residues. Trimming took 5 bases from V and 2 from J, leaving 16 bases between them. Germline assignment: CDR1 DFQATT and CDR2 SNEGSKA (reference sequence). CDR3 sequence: CSAERFDRTYEQYF. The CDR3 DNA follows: TGCAGTGCTGAAAGATTCGACAGGACCTACGAGCAGTACTTC.

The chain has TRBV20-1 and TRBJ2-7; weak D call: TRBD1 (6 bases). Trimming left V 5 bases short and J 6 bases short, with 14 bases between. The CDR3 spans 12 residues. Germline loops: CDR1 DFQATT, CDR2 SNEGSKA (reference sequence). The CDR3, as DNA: TGCAGTGCTTCTACTACAGGGCTCGAGCAGTACTTC. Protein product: CSASTTGLEQYF.

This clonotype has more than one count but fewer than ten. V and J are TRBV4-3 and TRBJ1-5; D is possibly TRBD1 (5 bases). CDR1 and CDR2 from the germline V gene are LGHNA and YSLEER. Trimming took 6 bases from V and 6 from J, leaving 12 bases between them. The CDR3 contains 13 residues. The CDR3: CASRGHYGQPQHF. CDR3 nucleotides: TGCGCCAGCAGGGGGCATTACGGTCAGCCCCAGCATTTT.

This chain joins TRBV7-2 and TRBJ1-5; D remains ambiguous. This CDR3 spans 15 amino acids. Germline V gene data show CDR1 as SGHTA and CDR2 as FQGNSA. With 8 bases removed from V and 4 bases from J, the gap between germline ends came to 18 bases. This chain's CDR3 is CASGYFGPSNQPQHF. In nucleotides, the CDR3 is TGTGCCAGCGGTTACTTTGGGCCGAGTAATCAGCCCCAGCATTTT. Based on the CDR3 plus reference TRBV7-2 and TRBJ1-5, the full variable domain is GAGVSQSPSNKVTEKGKDVELRCDPISGHTALYWYRQSLGQGLEFLIYFQGNSAPDKSGLPSDRFSAERTGGSVSTLTIQRTQQEDSAVYLCASGYFGPSNQPQHFGDGTRLSIL.

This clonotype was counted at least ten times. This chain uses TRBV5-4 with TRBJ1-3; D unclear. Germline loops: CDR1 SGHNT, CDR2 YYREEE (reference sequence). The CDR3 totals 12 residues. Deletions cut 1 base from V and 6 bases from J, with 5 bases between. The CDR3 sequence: CASSLNSNTIYF. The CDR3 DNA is TGTGCCAGCAGCTTGAACTCAAACACCATATATTTT.

In nucleotides, the CDR3 is TGCAGCGCCCCAGCGGCGGAGGGATTGGGGGAGACCCAGTACTTC. Translation gives CSAPAAEGLGETQYF. The chain has TRBV29-1 and TRBJ2-5; maybe TRBD2 (6 bases). From germline, CDR1 is SQVTM and CDR2 ANQGSEA. The CDR3 extends over 15 amino acids. Trimming stripped 7 bases from V and 5 bases from J, with 23 bases between.

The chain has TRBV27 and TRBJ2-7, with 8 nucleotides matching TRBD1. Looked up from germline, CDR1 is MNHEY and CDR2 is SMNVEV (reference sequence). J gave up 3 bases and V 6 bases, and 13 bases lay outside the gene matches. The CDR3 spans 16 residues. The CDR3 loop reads CASSYLYPGQGYEQYF. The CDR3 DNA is TGTGCCAGCAGCTATTTGTACCCCGGACAGGGCTACGAGCAGTACTTC.

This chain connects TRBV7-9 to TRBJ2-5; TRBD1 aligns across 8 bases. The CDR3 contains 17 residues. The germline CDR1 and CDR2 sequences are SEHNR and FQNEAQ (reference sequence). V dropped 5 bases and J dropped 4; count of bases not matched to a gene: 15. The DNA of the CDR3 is TGTGCCAGCAGCAGGGGGGCCGGGACAACAGGGGGAGAGACCCAGTACTTC. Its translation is CASSRGAGTTGGETQYF.

The CDR3 spells CASSYTDLNNSPLHF. The CDR3 nucleotides are TGTGCCAGCAGTTATACCGACCTTAATAATTCACCCCTCCACTTT. The chain recombines TRBV6-5 with TRBJ1-6; no reliable D call. Looked up from germline, CDR1 is MNHEY and CDR2 is SVGAGI. The CDR3 consists of 15 residues. The V end lost 3 bases, the J end lost 5 bases, and 11 bases lay between the germline ends.

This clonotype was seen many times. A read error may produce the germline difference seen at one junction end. Here the CDR3 DNA reads TGTGCCAGCAGTTCCGGGACGGCGAACACTGAAGCTTTCTTT. This translates into CASSSGTANTEAFF. The genes are TRBV5-1 and TRBJ1-1, with D maybe TRBD1 (5 bases). The length of the CDR3 is 14 residues. CDR1 is SGHRS, CDR2 YFSETQ, per germline.

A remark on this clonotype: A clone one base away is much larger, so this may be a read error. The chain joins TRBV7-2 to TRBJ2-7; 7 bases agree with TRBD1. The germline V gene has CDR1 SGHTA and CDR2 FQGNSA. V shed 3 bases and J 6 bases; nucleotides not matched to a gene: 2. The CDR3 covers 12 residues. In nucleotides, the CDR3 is TGTGCCAGCAGCTTGGGGACAGCCGAGCAGTACTTC. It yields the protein CASSLGTAEQYF.

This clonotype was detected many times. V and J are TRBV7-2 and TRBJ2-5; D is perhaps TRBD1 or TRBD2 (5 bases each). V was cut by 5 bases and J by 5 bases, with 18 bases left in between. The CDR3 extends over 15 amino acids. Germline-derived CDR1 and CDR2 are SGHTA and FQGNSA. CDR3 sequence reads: CASSQGRGPGETQYF. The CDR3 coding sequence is TGTGCCAGCAGCCAAGGCCGAGGGCCAGGGGAGACCCAGTACTTC.

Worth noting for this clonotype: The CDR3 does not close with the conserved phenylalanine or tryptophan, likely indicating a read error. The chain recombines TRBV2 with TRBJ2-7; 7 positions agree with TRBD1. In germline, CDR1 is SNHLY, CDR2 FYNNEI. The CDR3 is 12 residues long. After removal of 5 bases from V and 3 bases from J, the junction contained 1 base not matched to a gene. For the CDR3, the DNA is TGTGCCAGCAGTCGGACAGGCTACGAGCAGTACCTC. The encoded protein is CASSRTGYEQYL.

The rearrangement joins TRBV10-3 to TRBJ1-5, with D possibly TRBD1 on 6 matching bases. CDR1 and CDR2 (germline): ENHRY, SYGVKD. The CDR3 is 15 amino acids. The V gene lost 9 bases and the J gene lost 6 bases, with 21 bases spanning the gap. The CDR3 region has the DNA TGTGCCATTAGCCCGATACAGGGTCCTGGTCAGCCCCAGCATTTT. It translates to CAISPIQGPGQPQHF.

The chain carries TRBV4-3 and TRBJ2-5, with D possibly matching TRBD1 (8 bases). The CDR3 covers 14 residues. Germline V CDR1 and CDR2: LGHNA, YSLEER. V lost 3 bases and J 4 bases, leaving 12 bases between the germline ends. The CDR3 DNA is TGCGCCAGCAGCCAGACAGGGGAGGGAGAGACCCAGTACTTC. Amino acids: CASSQTGEGETQYF.